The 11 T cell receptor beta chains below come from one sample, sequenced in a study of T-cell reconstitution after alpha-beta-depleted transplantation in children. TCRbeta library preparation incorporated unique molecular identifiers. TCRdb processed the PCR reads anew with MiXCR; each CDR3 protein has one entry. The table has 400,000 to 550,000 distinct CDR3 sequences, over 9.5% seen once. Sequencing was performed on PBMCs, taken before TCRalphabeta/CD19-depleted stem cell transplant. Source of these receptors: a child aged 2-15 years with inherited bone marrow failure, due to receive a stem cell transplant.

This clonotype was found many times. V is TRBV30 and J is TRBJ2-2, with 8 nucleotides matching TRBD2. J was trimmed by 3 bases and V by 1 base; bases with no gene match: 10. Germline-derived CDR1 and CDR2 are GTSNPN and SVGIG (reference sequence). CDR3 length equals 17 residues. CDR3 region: CAWSEPKSGSYTGELFF. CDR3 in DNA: TGTGCCTGGAGTGAGCCTAAGAGCGGGAGCTACACCGGGGAGCTGTTTTTT.

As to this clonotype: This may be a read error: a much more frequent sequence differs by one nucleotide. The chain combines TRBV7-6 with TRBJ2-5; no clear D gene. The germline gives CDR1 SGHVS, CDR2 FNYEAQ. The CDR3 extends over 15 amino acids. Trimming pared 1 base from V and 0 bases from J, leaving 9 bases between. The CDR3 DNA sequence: TGTGCCAGCAGCTTAGTTGTGCTAGACCAAGAGACCCAGTACTTC. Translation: CASSLVVLDQETQYF.

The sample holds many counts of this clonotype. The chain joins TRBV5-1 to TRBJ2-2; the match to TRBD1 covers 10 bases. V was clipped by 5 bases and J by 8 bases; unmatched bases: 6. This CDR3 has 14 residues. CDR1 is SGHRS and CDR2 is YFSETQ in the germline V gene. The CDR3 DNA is TGCGCCAGCAGTCTGGACAGGGGGTTTGGGGAGCTGTTTTTT. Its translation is CASSLDRGFGELFF.

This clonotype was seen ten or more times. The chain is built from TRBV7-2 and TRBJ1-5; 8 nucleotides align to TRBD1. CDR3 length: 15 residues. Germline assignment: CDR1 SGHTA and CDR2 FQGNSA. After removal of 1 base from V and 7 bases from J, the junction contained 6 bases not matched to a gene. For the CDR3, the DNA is TGTGCCAGCAGCTTAGGCAGGGGGCTAGGACAGCCCCAGCATTTT. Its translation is CASSLGRGLGQPQHF.

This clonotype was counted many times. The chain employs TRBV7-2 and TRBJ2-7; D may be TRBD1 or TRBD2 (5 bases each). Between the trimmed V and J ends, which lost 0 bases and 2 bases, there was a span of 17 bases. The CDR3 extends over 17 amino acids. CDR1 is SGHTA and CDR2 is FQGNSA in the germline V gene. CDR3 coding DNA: TGTGCCAGCAGCTTAGCCGGGACCCCGAACCCCCCCTACGAGCAGTACTTC. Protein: CASSLAGTPNPPYEQYF.

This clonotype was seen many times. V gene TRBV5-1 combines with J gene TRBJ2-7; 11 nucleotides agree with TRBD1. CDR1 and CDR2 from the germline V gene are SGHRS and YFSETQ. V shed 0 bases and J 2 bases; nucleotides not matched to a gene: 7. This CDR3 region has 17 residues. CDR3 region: CASSLAIPGQGAYEQYF. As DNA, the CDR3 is TGCGCCAGCAGCTTGGCTATACCGGGACAGGGGGCCTACGAGCAGTACTTC.

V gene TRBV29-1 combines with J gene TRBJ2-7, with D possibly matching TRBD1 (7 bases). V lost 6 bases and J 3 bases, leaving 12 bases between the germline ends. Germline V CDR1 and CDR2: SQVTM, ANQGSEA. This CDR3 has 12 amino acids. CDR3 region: CSVRGDDYEQYF. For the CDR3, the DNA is TGCAGCGTCAGGGGGGACGACTACGAGCAGTACTTC.

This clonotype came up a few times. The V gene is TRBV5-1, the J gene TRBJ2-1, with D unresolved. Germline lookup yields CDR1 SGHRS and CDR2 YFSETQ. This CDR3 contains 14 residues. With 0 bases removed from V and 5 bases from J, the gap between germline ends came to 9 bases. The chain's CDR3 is CASSLGHPDNEQFF. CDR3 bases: TGCGCCAGCAGCTTGGGACACCCCGACAATGAGCAGTTCTTC.

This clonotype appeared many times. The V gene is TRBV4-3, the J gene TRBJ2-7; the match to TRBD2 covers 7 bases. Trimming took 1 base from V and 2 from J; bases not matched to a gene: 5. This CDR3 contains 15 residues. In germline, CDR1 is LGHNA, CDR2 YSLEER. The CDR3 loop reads CASSQGPGGAYEQYF. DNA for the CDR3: TGCGCCAGCAGCCAAGGGCCGGGGGGAGCCTACGAGCAGTACTTC.

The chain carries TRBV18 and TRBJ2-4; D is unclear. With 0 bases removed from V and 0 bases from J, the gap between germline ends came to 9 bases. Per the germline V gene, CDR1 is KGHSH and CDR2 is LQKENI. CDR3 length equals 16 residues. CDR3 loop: CASSPPGSLAKNIQYF. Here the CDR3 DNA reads TGTGCCAGCTCACCACCTGGTTCTCTAGCCAAAAACATTCAGTACTTC.

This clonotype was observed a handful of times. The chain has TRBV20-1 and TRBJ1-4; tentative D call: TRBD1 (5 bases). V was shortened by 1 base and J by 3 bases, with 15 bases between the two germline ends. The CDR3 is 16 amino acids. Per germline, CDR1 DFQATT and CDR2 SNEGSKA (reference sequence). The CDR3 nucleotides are TGCAGTGCTAGAGTTGAGGGACCCGTTGCTAATGAAAAACTGTTTTTT. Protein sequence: CSARVEGPVANEKLFF.